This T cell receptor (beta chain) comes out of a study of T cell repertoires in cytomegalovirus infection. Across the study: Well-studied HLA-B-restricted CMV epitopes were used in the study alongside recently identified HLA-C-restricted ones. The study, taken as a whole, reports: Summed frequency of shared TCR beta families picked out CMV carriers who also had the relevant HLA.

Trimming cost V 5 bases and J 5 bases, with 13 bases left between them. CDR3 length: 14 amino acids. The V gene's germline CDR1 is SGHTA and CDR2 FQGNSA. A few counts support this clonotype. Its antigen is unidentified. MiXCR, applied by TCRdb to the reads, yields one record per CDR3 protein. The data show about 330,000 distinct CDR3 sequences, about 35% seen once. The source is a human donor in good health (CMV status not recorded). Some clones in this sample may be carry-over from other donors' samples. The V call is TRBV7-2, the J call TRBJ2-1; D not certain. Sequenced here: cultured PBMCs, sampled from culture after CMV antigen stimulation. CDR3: CASSPREPHNEQFF. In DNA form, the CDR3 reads TGTGCCAGCAGCCCTCGTGAGCCTCACAATGAGCAGTTCTTC.